One sample yielded the 26 T cell receptor beta chains listed below, sequenced in a study of CD8 T cells in ankylosing spondylitis. Via MiXCR, TCRdb re-called the 5' RACE reads, giving one row per CDR3 protein. This sample has some 250,000 distinct CDR3 sequences, with around 10% found just once. The sequencing sample was made of blood, either unsorted or a sorted T cell fraction (not recorded which). The source of these receptors is a male donor with ankylosing spondylitis or in good health (not recorded which).

In this sample, this clonotype turned up many times. DNA of the CDR3: TGTGCCACCAGCAGGTCCGGGAGCCGGGACGAGCAGTACTTC. This sequence encodes CATSRSGSRDEQYF. The chain is built from TRBV15 and TRBJ2-7, with D possibly being TRBD2 (6 bases). From germline, CDR1 is LNHNV and CDR2 YYDKDF (reference sequence). The length of the CDR3 is 14 residues. V lost 3 bases, J lost 5 bases, and 14 bases lay in between.

This clonotype has at least ten counts. The genes are TRBV20-1 and TRBJ2-3; TRBD2 matches 11 bases. The ends lost 3 bases at V and 2 bases at J; junction bases unmatched: 10. The CDR3 contains 17 residues. Germline values: CDR1 DFQATT, CDR2 SNEGSKA (reference sequence). The CDR3 spells CSARAAGTSGNTDTQYF. The CDR3 DNA is TGCAGTGCTAGGGCTGCCGGGACTAGCGGAAACACAGATACGCAGTATTTT.

This clonotype came up many times. This chain's CDR3 is CASSSSGGYNEQFF. For the CDR3, the DNA is TGCGCCAGCAGCTCGTCCGGGGGGTACAATGAGCAGTTCTTC. J is TRBJ2-1 and V is TRBV5-1; 7 bases match TRBD2. Per germline, CDR1 SGHRS and CDR2 YFSETQ. The CDR3 extends over 14 amino acids. Trimming took 3 bases from V and 4 from J; bases not matched to a gene: 4.

This clonotype was detected a few times. The V and J genes are TRBV2 and TRBJ2-5, with unresolved D. With 2 bases removed from V and 1 base from J, the gap between germline ends came to 8 bases. CDR1 SNHLY and CDR2 FYNNEI come from the germline V gene. The CDR3 has 14 residues. CDR3 sequence reads: CASSELQLQETQYF. CDR3 DNA sequence: TGTGCCAGCAGTGAATTACAGCTCCAAGAGACCCAGTACTTC.

Many counts were recorded for this clonotype. J is TRBJ1-2 and V is TRBV6-5, with TRBD1 as a possible D gene (6 bases). From germline, CDR1 is MNHEY and CDR2 SVGAGI. This CDR3 contains 12 residues. V lost 6 bases and J lost 6, with 11 bases in between. The CDR3: CASSRGGDGYTF. The CDR3 nucleotides read TGTGCCAGCAGCCGGGGGGGCGATGGCTACACCTTC.

This clonotype appeared many times. The rearrangement uses TRBV6-5 and TRBJ1-4; tentatively, D is TRBD1 (5 bases). Germline lookup yields CDR1 MNHEY and CDR2 SVGAGI. V gave up 4 bases and J gave up 6 bases, with 18 bases separating them. This CDR3 has 16 amino acids. The CDR3 reads CASSSSGAKRDEKLFF. The CDR3 DNA reads TGTGCCAGCAGTTCTTCCGGGGCCAAGCGGGATGAAAAACTGTTTTTT.

This clonotype showed up just a few times. The gene calls are TRBV9 and TRBJ1-3; 12 bases fit TRBD1. After removal of 3 bases from V and 1 base from J, the junction contained 8 bases not matched to a gene. Germline V gene lookup returns CDR1 SGDLS and CDR2 YYNGEE. The CDR3 runs 18 residues. CDR3 region: CASSGGTGGNPSGNTIYF. The CDR3 coding sequence is TGTGCCAGCAGCGGCGGGACAGGGGGCAATCCTTCTGGAAACACCATATATTTT.

This clonotype occurred many times. The chain is built from TRBV12-3 or TRBV12-4 and TRBJ2-5, with 7 bases that match TRBD1. The J segment lost 4 bases and the V segment lost 0 bases, leaving 2 bases of the junction unmatched. CDR3 length equals 14 residues. In nucleotides, the CDR3 is TGTGCCAGCAGTTTAGCGAACAGGGGAGAGACCCAGTACTTC. Translation: CASSLANRGETQYF.

In this sample, this clonotype turned up many times. This chain links TRBV5-1 with TRBJ2-7; either TRBD1 or TRBD2 may supply D (5 bases each). V shed 4 bases and J shed 3 bases, with 20 bases lying between them. Germline V gives CDR1 SGHRS, CDR2 YFSETQ. The length of the CDR3 is 16 residues. CDR3: CASSLGPGVGSYEQYF. The DNA of the CDR3 is TGCGCCAGCAGCCTGGGGCCAGGAGTAGGGAGCTACGAGCAGTACTTC.

The CDR3 DNA reads as TGTGCCAGCAGTGTTTGGACTAACAATGAGCAGTTCTTC. This encodes CASSVWTNNEQFF. This rearrangement joins TRBV2 to TRBJ2-1, with D perhaps matching TRBD2 (6 bases). Looked up from germline, CDR1 is SNHLY and CDR2 is FYNNEI. CDR3 size: 13 residues. The ends were cut back, 4 bases at V and 5 bases at J, with 9 bases in the middle.

Ten or more counts support this clonotype. The chain uses TRBV20-1 and TRBJ2-5; TRBD2 matches 9 bases. The ends lost 3 bases at V and 5 bases at J; junction bases unmatched: 4. Germline V CDR1 and CDR2: DFQATT, SNEGSKA (reference sequence). The CDR3 spans 13 residues. CDR3 amino acids: CSARSAGGETQYF. Here the CDR3 DNA reads TGCAGTGCTAGGAGCGCGGGAGGGGAGACCCAGTACTTC.

This clonotype showed up many times. The chain employs TRBV7-2 and TRBJ2-1; 9 bases line up with TRBD1. This CDR3 is built from 17 residues. Trimming took 5 bases from V and 4 from J; bases not matched to a gene: 12. Germline CDR1 reads SGHTA; CDR2 reads FQGNSA. This CDR3 reads CASSPKGGTGRYNEQFF. The CDR3 region has the DNA TGTGCCAGCAGCCCTAAAGGGGGGACAGGGAGGTACAATGAGCAGTTCTTC.

This clonotype was detected only a few times. This rearrangement joins TRBV7-9 to TRBJ2-3; TRBD2 is a possible D gene (6 bases). This CDR3 comprises 16 residues. The germline V gene encodes CDR1 SEHNR and CDR2 FQNEAQ (reference sequence). V lost 6 bases and J lost 4, with 20 bases in between. The CDR3 bases are TGTGCCAGCAGTTCGATAACCGGGACTTCTGCAGATACGCAGTATTTT. Protein sequence: CASSSITGTSADTQYF. Supplemented by reference TRBV7-9 and TRBJ2-3, the full variable domain reads DTGVSQNPRHKITKRGQNVTFRCDPISEHNRLYWYRQTLGQGPEFLTYFQNEAQLEKSRLLSDRFSAERPKGSFSTLEIQRTEQGDSAMYLCASSSITGTSADTQYFGPGTRLTVL.

This clonotype has ten or more counts. The chain employs TRBV29-1 and TRBJ1-5; D is unclear. CDR3 length: 12 amino acids. In germline, CDR1 is SQVTM, CDR2 ANQGSEA. V was cut by 7 bases and J by 4 bases, with 11 bases left in between. Here the CDR3 DNA reads TGCAGCGCCCTGTCCCGTAATCAGCCCCAGCATTTT. Amino acid sequence: CSALSRNQPQHF.

The rearrangement joins TRBV6-1 to TRBJ2-1; a possible D gene is TRBD1 (6 bases). The CDR3 is made up of 15 amino acids. The germline gives CDR1 MNHNS, CDR2 SASEGT. The germline V and J ends were trimmed by 0 bases and 4 bases, with 10 bases remaining between them. The CDR3 coding sequence is TGTGCCAGCAGTGAAGCGGGACACGCTTACAATGAGCAGTTCTTC. Translation gives CASSEAGHAYNEQFF.

V and J are TRBV7-9 and TRBJ2-7, with 9 bases fitting TRBD1. V lost 6 bases, J lost 4 bases, and 7 bases stayed unmatched. CDR3 length equals 14 residues. The germline gives CDR1 SEHNR, CDR2 FQNEAQ (reference sequence). The chain's CDR3 is CASRSGQGVYEQYF. CDR3 DNA: TGTGCCAGCAGATCGGGACAGGGCGTTTACGAGCAGTACTTC. The whole variable domain, filled in from reference TRBV7-9 and TRBJ2-7, reads DTGVSQNPRHKITKRGQNVTFRCDPISEHNRLYWYRQTLGQGPEFLTYFQNEAQLEKSRLLSDRFSAERPKGSFSTLEIQRTEQGDSAMYLCASRSGQGVYEQYFGPGTRLTVT.

There are many counts of this clonotype. The CDR3 ends on some other residue instead of the conserved phenylalanine or tryptophan, so this is likely a read error. The V call is TRBV10-3, the J call TRBJ2-1, with D tentatively TRBD1 or TRBD2 (5 bases each). Germline V gene sequence: CDR1 ENHRY, CDR2 SYGVKD. The CDR3 is 15 residues long. Trimming took off 5 bases at V and 7 bases at J, with 18 bases between the two ends. The CDR3 DNA sequence: TGTGCCATCAGTCTTAGGGGCCAGGGCGGGAATGAGCAGTTCCTC. This gives the protein CAISLRGQGGNEQFL.

This clonotype was recorded a few times. J is TRBJ1-4 and V is TRBV28, with D possibly being TRBD1 (5 bases). The CDR3 consists of 14 residues. V lost 6 bases to trimming and J lost 8 bases, with 16 bases between them. CDR1 is MDHEN, CDR2 SYDVKM, per germline. The CDR3 is CASRPRVQREKLFF. Written as DNA, the CDR3 is TGTGCCAGCAGACCCAGGGTACAGCGGGAAAAACTGTTTTTT.

This clonotype was observed at least ten times. The genes are TRBV27 and TRBJ2-7; D is perhaps TRBD1 (6 bases). Germline loops: CDR1 MNHEY, CDR2 SMNVEV (reference sequence). This CDR3 is 16 amino acids long. V lost 4 bases and J lost 0, with 16 bases in between. CDR3 nucleotide sequence: TGTGCCAGCAGTTCCTCGCCCCCGGACAGCTCCTACGAGCAGTACTTC. This gives the protein CASSSSPPDSSYEQYF.

This clonotype has ten or more counts. V gene TRBV25-1 combines with J gene TRBJ2-1; 10 bases are shared with TRBD2. This CDR3 is built from 14 residues. Germline V gives CDR1 MGHDK, CDR2 SYGVNS. The ends lost 8 bases at V and 4 bases at J; junction bases unmatched: 5. CDR3 loop: CASSGLADYNEQFF. The CDR3 DNA follows: TGTGCCAGCTCTGGACTAGCGGATTACAATGAGCAGTTCTTC. The full variable domain, its missing parts supplied by reference TRBV25-1 and TRBJ2-1, is EADIYQTPRYLVIGTGKKITLECSQTMGHDKMYWYQQDPGMELHLIHYSYGVNSTEKGDLSSESTVSRIRTEHFPLTLESARPSHTSQYLCASSGLADYNEQFFGPGTRLTVL.

The sample holds one count of this clonotype. At one end the junction does not follow the germline gene, possibly because of a read error. V usage is TRBV28 and J usage is TRBJ2-3; the match to TRBD1 covers 7 bases. Germline V CDR1 and CDR2: MDHEN, SYDVKM. This CDR3 contains 13 residues. Here the CDR3 reads CAGRQGSTDTQYF. The CDR3 bases are TGTGCCGGCAGACAGGGCAGCACAGATACGCAGTATTTT.

This clonotype was detected a few times. The genes are TRBV12-5 and TRBJ1-1, with TRBD1 matching over 7 bases. The length of the CDR3 is 13 residues. Trimming removed 5 bases from V and 10 bases from J; junction bases left unmatched: 10. Per germline, CDR1 LGHNT and CDR2 FRNRAP. CDR3 sequence reads: CASGTGSPGGAFF. For the CDR3, the DNA is TGTGCTAGTGGTACGGGGAGCCCAGGGGGAGCTTTCTTT.

This chain links TRBV10-2 with TRBJ2-1; perhaps TRBD1 as D (6 bases). Germline V gene lookup returns CDR1 WSHSY and CDR2 SAAADI. Between the trimmed V and J ends, which lost 7 bases and 0 bases, there was a span of 10 bases. The CDR3 totals 14 residues. Here the CDR3 reads CASTQGSSYNEQFF. The CDR3 region has the DNA TGCGCCAGCACCCAGGGGTCCTCCTACAATGAGCAGTTCTTC.

This clonotype was observed many times. The CDR3 coding sequence is TGTGCCAGCCGCTCCGGGCCTGGAGGTCAGCCCCAGCATTTT. It codes for CASRSGPGGQPQHF. The chain has TRBV6-1 and TRBJ1-5, with D uncertain. V dropped 8 bases and J dropped 6 bases, with 17 bases sitting between them. The CDR3 runs 14 residues. CDR1 and CDR2 from the germline V gene are MNHNS and SASEGT.

The rearrangement uses TRBV7-9 and TRBJ1-4, with D possibly matching TRBD1 (6 bases). Germline V gene sequence: CDR1 SEHNR, CDR2 FQNEAQ (reference sequence). Trimming removed 4 bases at V and 8 bases at J, with 20 bases between. The CDR3 has 16 amino acids. The CDR3 region is CASSSGPTTGWEKLFF. DNA for the CDR3: TGTGCCAGCAGCTCAGGACCCACTACAGGGTGGGAAAAACTGTTTTTT.

This clonotype was found many times. The chain recombines TRBV6-1 with TRBJ2-1, with D uncertain. Germline lookup yields CDR1 MNHNS and CDR2 SASEGT. CDR3 length: 14 residues. The germline V and J ends were trimmed by 7 bases and 6 bases, with 16 bases remaining between them. This CDR3 is CASTTSLSINEQFF. CDR3 DNA sequence: TGTGCCAGCACCACTTCGTTGTCGATCAATGAGCAGTTCTTC.